This T cell receptor (beta chain) was captured in a study of T cell repertoires in cytomegalovirus infection. Turning to the study itself: An indication of both CMV infection and matching HLA type came from public TCR beta signatures. General observations from the study: Cumulative public TCR beta family frequency identified carriers of CMV plus the relevant HLA. In two of eight donors, the top clonotype was HLA-C-restricted CMV-specific.

TCRdb re-called the reads through MiXCR, storing one row per CDR3 protein. Of about 600,000 distinct CDR3 sequences listed, roughly a quarter are singletons. In its sample, this clonotype was seen many times. The antigen remains unidentified. V lost 0 bases and J lost 4; bases outside the gene matches: 10. The CDR3 runs to 18 residues. Germline CDR1 and CDR2: SGHTA and FQGNSA. This TCR was sampled from a human donor in good health (CMV status not recorded). Some clones in this sample may be carry-over from other donors' samples. Sample: CD8+ T cells from PBMCs. V usage is TRBV7-2 and J usage is TRBJ2-2; the match to TRBD1 covers 8 bases. CDR3 sequence (DNA): TGTGCCAGCAGCTTAGCATTATGGAACCAGGGGGCCACCGGGGAGCTGTTTTTT. This codes for CASSLALWNQGATGELFF.